Frequency places the clone carrying this T cell receptor (beta chain) as medium-sized. Its specificity is unknown. The read finishes 3 residues shy of the CDR3 end, and the germline J gene is used to complete it. After removal of 4 bases from V and 7 bases from J, the junction contained 13 bases not matched to a gene. The CDR3 sequence is 18 residues long. Germline values: CDR1 KGHSH, CDR2 LQKENI. The data derive from a study of T cells in women clearing cervical HPV infection. Libraries were prepared by immunoSEQ multiplex PCR; TCRdb keeps only in-frame clonotypes and omits some of them. The sample features tens of thousands of clones, with 8% to 10% in its top ten. Findings and caveats of the study: TRBV6-7 abundance was lower in cases than controls (around 0.1% versus 0.15%). Repertoire richness, not evenness, was significantly elevated in CIN3+ cases versus controls. Timing of associations relative to infection is unclear; T-cell subsets were not isolated.

This rearrangement joins TRBV18 to TRBJ2-2; 12 bases align to TRBD2. The receptor comes from a woman between 18 and 70 years old with a cervical HPV16 infection that either progressed to CIN3+ or cleared (not recorded which). The material sequenced was blood buffy coat. CDR3 residues: CASSLQPGLAGLNGELFF. The CDR3 DNA, read in part, is TGTGCCAGCTCACTCCAACCCGGACTAGCGGGGCTGAACGGGGAG. The full variable domain, its missing parts supplied by reference TRBV18 and TRBJ2-2, is NAGVMQNPRHLVRRRGQEARLRCSPMKGHSHVYWYRQLPEEGLKFMVYLQKENIIDESGMPKERFSAEFPKEGPSILRIQQVVRGDSAAYFCASSLQPGLAGLNGELFFGEGSRLTVL.